The source of this TCR beta chain is a study of T cell changes during pregnancy in multiple sclerosis. Data came from immunoSEQ multiplex PCR; TCRdb stores just in-frame clones and leaves some out. This table holds about 36,000 clones, 88% found once. The CDR3 runs 14 residues. V trimming: 4 bases; J trimming: 7 bases; junction bases outside the gene matches: 8. Per the germline V gene, CDR1 is MNHNY and CDR2 is SVGAGI (reference sequence). This receptor was identified in a female donor with multiple sclerosis, enrolled in a pregnancy study. The sequencing here drew on CD4+ T cells from peripheral blood mononuclear cells, taken in the first trimester of pregnancy. The genes are TRBV6-6 and TRBJ2-7; 9 nucleotides line up with TRBD1. CDR3 residues: CASSWTGEVGEQYF. The CDR3 DNA reads TGTGCCAGCAGTTGGACAGGGGAGGTGGGTGAGCAGTACTTC.